One and the same sample provided the 28 T cell receptor beta chains below, sequenced in a study of breast tumors, draining lymph nodes, adjacent tissues. Each CDR3 protein is one row after TCRdb ran MiXCR on the multiplex PCR reads. Here the sample spans 20,000 or so distinct CDR3 sequences, approximately 49% being singletons. The sample comprised breast tumor tissue. Receptors were obtained from a female donor with breast cancer. Some clones in this sample may be carry-over from other donors' samples.

This clonotype was detected ten times or more. The chain has TRBV9 and TRBJ1-3, with D tentatively TRBD1 (5 bases). The V and J ends lost 0 bases and 1 base respectively, with 8 bases between them. This CDR3 is built from 15 residues. CDR1 and CDR2 from the germline V gene are SGDLS and YYNGEE. DNA for the CDR3: TGTGCCAGCAGCGTAGCCCCAGGGTCTGGAAACACCATATATTTT. It specifies CASSVAPGSGNTIYF. The full variable domain, completed using reference TRBV9 and TRBJ1-3, is DSGVTQTPKHLITATGQRVTLRCSPRSGDLSVYWYQQSLDQGLQFLIQYYNGEERAKGNILERFSAQQFPDLHSELNLSSLELGDSALYFCASSVAPGSGNTIYFGEGSWLTVV.

The chain carries TRBV4-2 and TRBJ2-6; 16 bases match TRBD2. Germline CDR1 is LGHNA and CDR2 is YNFKEQ. V lost 0 bases and J lost 1; bases outside the gene matches: 9. The CDR3 has 22 amino acids. CDR3 loop: CASSQDKGLAGGPISGANVLTF. The DNA for the CDR3 is TGTGCCAGCAGCCAAGATAAGGGACTAGCGGGAGGGCCGATTTCTGGGGCCAACGTCCTGACTTTC.

J is TRBJ2-5 and V is TRBV5-1, with 10 nucleotides matching TRBD1. The germline V gene has CDR1 SGHRS and CDR2 YFSETQ. V shed 1 base and J 8 bases; nucleotides not matched to a gene: 5. CDR3 length: 14 amino acids. CDR3 loop: CASSLHGQGDTQYF. CDR3 DNA: TGCGCCAGCAGCTTGCATGGACAGGGGGACACCCAGTACTTC.

This sequence joins TRBV24-1 and TRBJ2-1; tentatively, D is TRBD2 (5 bases). The CDR3 sequence is 12 residues long. V shed 4 bases and J shed 9 bases, with 9 bases lying between them. The germline CDR1 and CDR2 sequences are KGHDR and SFDVKD. CDR3 bases: TGTGCCACCAGTGAGCAGACTACTGAGCAGTTCTTC. This encodes CATSEQTTEQFF.

The chain joins TRBV4-2 to TRBJ2-1; weak D call: TRBD2 (6 bases). Germline V lookup: CDR1 LGHNA, CDR2 YNFKEQ. The CDR3 contains 15 residues. The ends were cut back, 8 bases at V and 7 bases at J, with 21 bases in the middle. CDR3 DNA sequence: TGTGCCAGCCAAGTCGGGGGAGAGGGTGTGAATGAGCAGTTCTTC. This translates into CASQVGGEGVNEQFF.

This clonotype is termed medium-sized. V and J are TRBV20-1 and TRBJ1-6; a weak D match, TRBD1 (5 bases). Germline V gives CDR1 DFQATT, CDR2 SNEGSKA (reference sequence). The CDR3 runs 13 residues. Trimming removed 7 bases from V and 7 bases from J, with 14 bases in between. The CDR3 sequence: CSVEGTPNSPLHF. In DNA, the CDR3 is TGCAGTGTAGAAGGGACCCCCAATTCACCCCTCCACTTT.

The chain is built from TRBV5-4 and TRBJ2-3, with TRBD2 matching over 12 bases. CDR1 and CDR2 from the germline V gene are SGHNT and YYREEE (reference sequence). After removal of 4 bases from V and 5 bases from J, the junction contained 8 bases not matched to a gene. The CDR3 consists of 16 residues. CDR3 coding DNA: TGTGCCAGCAGCCCCCTAGCGGGAGGGCCGGGAGATACGCAGTATTTT. This codes for CASSPLAGGPGDTQYF.

This clonotype was observed at least ten times. The CDR3 bases are TGTGCCAGCAGCCAGAGACAGTCTTATACGCAGTATTTT. It yields the protein CASSQRQSYTQYF. The chain recombines TRBV3-1 with TRBJ2-3; D is perhaps TRBD1 (5 bases). The CDR3 consists of 13 residues. Germline-derived CDR1 and CDR2 are LGHDT and YNNKEL (reference sequence). Between the trimmed V and J ends, which lost 3 bases and 7 bases, there was a span of 11 bases.

This clonotype was seen many times. V and J are TRBV7-2 and TRBJ1-5; unclear D gene. Trimming removed 5 bases at V and 6 bases at J, with 8 bases between. This CDR3 has 12 residues. The germline gives CDR1 SGHTA, CDR2 FQGNSA. The CDR3 is CASSIGVQPQHF. CDR3 sequence (DNA): TGTGCCAGCAGCATCGGGGTTCAGCCCCAGCATTTT.

The CDR3 DNA reads TGTGCCAGCAGTTTCGGTGGGACTAGCGGGGTGATCTACGAGCAGTACTTC. Its protein is CASSFGGTSGVIYEQYF. The chain carries TRBV12-3 or TRBV12-4 and TRBJ2-7; TRBD2 matches at 13 bases. The V segment lost 3 bases and the J segment 3 bases; nucleotides outside the gene matches: 8. CDR3 size: 17 residues.

V is TRBV25-1 and J is TRBJ2-2, with unresolved D. V shed 4 bases and J shed 2 bases, with 8 bases lying between them. CDR1 and CDR2 from the germline V gene are MGHDK and SYGVNS. The CDR3 spans 14 residues. This chain's CDR3 is CASSAPINTGELFF. The CDR3 DNA follows: TGTGCCAGCAGTGCGCCTATCAACACCGGGGAGCTGTTTTTT.

For this clonotype: A much larger clone differs by one base, so this may be a read error. The chain employs TRBV5-4 and TRBJ2-5, with D uncertain. The germline V gene has CDR1 SGHNT and CDR2 YYREEE (reference sequence). The CDR3 length is 15 residues. V was trimmed by 0 bases and J by 4 bases, leaving 13 bases between them. CDR3 DNA: TGTGCCAGCAGCTTGGACGGACCAGACCCAGAGACCCAGTACTTC. Encoded protein: CASSLDGPDPETQYF.

As for this clonotype: The final CDR3 position lacks the conserved phenylalanine or tryptophan, pointing to a likely read error. This chain connects TRBV6-2 or TRBV6-3 to TRBJ2-6; D not certain. The ends were cut back, 5 bases at V and 2 bases at J, with 13 bases in the middle. Germline V gives CDR1 MNHEY, CDR2 SVGEGT. The CDR3 is 16 residues long. Written as DNA, the CDR3 is TGTGCCAGCAGTCGCTCTACGCAGGCTGGGGCCAACGTCCTGACTCTC. Translation: CASSRSTQAGANVLTL.

Ten or more counts support this clonotype. V and J are TRBV20-1 and TRBJ1-2; TRBD1 matches at 8 bases. With 6 bases clipped from V and 6 bases from J, the junction kept 15 bases outside the gene matches. The CDR3 runs 15 residues. Germline V gene lookup returns CDR1 DFQATT and CDR2 SNEGSKA (reference sequence). The CDR3 loop reads CSAYPDRALSNGYTF. The CDR3 DNA reads as TGCAGTGCATACCCGGACAGGGCGCTGTCGAATGGCTACACCTTC.

This clonotype was picked up a small number of times. This chain joins TRBV20-1 and TRBJ1-5; 9 bases are a match to TRBD1. With 4 bases clipped from V and 0 bases from J, the junction kept 7 bases outside the gene matches. Germline loops: CDR1 DFQATT, CDR2 SNEGSKA (reference sequence). The CDR3 runs 16 residues. The CDR3 loop reads CSAKGMTGGSNQPQHF. CDR3 coding DNA: TGCAGTGCTAAGGGGATGACAGGGGGTAGCAATCAGCCCCAGCATTTT.

This clonotype was seen ten or more times. A much bigger clone sits one base away, suggesting this may be a read error. J is TRBJ2-5 and V is TRBV6-5; the D is unclear. V lost 5 bases and J lost 7, with 14 bases in between. The germline CDR1 and CDR2 sequences are MNHEY and SVGAGI. CDR3 length: 13 amino acids. CDR3 sequence reads: CASSRGSKGTQYF. Written as DNA, the CDR3 is TGTGCCAGCAGTCGCGGCAGCAAGGGGACCCAGTACTTC.

By sample share, this clonotype is medium-sized. This chain uses TRBV5-8 with TRBJ2-7, with 9 bases aligning to TRBD1. The length of the CDR3 is 15 residues. CDR1 is SGHTS and CDR2 is YDEGEE in the germline V gene. The V and J ends lost 0 bases and 7 bases, in that order; junction bases with no gene match: 8. The CDR3 nucleotides read TGTGCCAGCAGCTTGGGTCAACAGGGGGCGCGGGAGCAGTACTTC. Residues: CASSLGQQGAREQYF.

This clonotype is medium-sized (0.01 to 0.1%). The chain joins TRBV5-1 to TRBJ2-2; 7 bases agree with TRBD1. The CDR3 totals 17 residues. The germline V gene has CDR1 SGHRS and CDR2 YFSETQ. V dropped 0 bases and J dropped 0; count of bases not matched to a gene: 5. The DNA of the CDR3 is TGCGCCAGCAGCTTGGGGTTGCAGGGGGCGAACACCGGGGAGCTGTTTTTT. Protein: CASSLGLQGANTGELFF.

This clonotype was observed many times. V gene TRBV2 combines with J gene TRBJ2-1; 9 nucleotides agree with TRBD1. This CDR3 region has 14 residues. Germline assignment: CDR1 SNHLY and CDR2 FYNNEI. V was pared by 9 bases and J by 4 bases, with 7 bases of the junction left unmatched. This CDR3 is CASVPQGAYNEQFF. DNA of the CDR3: TGTGCCAGTGTCCCACAGGGGGCTTACAATGAGCAGTTCTTC.

In its sample, this clonotype was seen a few times. The chain is built from TRBV19 and TRBJ1-1; 10 nucleotides align to TRBD1. CDR1 and CDR2 from the germline V gene are LNHDA and SQIVND (reference sequence). The CDR3 spans 15 residues. J was trimmed by 5 bases and V by 3 bases; bases with no gene match: 6. Written as DNA, the CDR3 is TGTGCCAGTAGTATCCCGACAGGGGGCTGGACTGAAGCTTTCTTT. It encodes CASSIPTGGWTEAFF.

This clonotype was detected ten times or more. Possible read error: a much larger clone is one base away. The chain couples TRBV20-1 to TRBJ2-7, with D unresolved. This CDR3 has 11 amino acids. CDR1 and CDR2 from the germline V gene are DFQATT and SNEGSKA (reference sequence). For the CDR3, the DNA is TGCAGTGCTAGACTTATATACGAGCAGTCCTTC. It translates to CSARLIYEQSF.

This clonotype has at least ten counts. This chain links TRBV3-1 with TRBJ2-1; no clear D. The CDR3 has 11 residues. Germline V gene data show CDR1 as LGHDT and CDR2 as YNNKEL (reference sequence). The V gene lost 6 bases and the J gene lost 7 bases, with 7 bases spanning the gap. The CDR3 loop reads CASSTENEQFF. CDR3 in DNA: TGTGCCAGCAGTACGGAGAATGAGCAGTTCTTC.

By share, this clonotype ranks as medium-sized. J is TRBJ2-7 and V is TRBV20-1; D call uncertain. This CDR3 contains 12 residues. V shed 3 bases and J shed 0 bases, with 6 bases lying between them. The V gene's germline CDR1 is DFQATT and CDR2 SNEGSKA (reference sequence). The CDR3 DNA is TGCAGTGCTAGTCGAAGCTCCTACGAGCAGTACTTC. This codes for CSASRSSYEQYF.

The chain employs TRBV11-1 and TRBJ2-3, with D unresolved. The germline CDR1 and CDR2 sequences are SGHAT and FQDESV (reference sequence). Trimming cost V 3 bases and J 8 bases, with 12 bases left between them. This CDR3 has 13 residues. CDR3 residues: CASSFDRAVTQYF. CDR3 coding DNA: TGTGCCAGCAGCTTCGACCGAGCCGTTACGCAGTATTTT.

This clonotype showed up many times. This sequence joins TRBV19 and TRBJ1-2; the match to TRBD1 covers 7 bases. The CDR3 has 13 amino acids. Germline assignment: CDR1 LNHDA and CDR2 SQIVND (reference sequence). With V trimmed by 10 bases and J by 3 bases, 8 bases remained unmatched. The CDR3 DNA follows: TGTGCCACCAGGGTAGGGGGCTACTATGGCTACACCTTC. As protein: CATRVGGYYGYTF.

This clonotype came up many times. J is TRBJ2-1 and V is TRBV12-3 or TRBV12-4; D may be TRBD2 (6 bases). The CDR3 has 15 amino acids. Trimming stripped 8 bases from V and 7 bases from J, with 21 bases between. The CDR3 DNA is TGTGCCAGCGGTCTCAGGGCGGGACCTTTTAATGAGCAGTTCTTC. It specifies CASGLRAGPFNEQFF.

On this clonotype itself: Since no conserved phenylalanine or tryptophan closes the CDR3, a read error is the likely cause. The chain joins TRBV20-1 to TRBJ2-1, with 8 bases matching TRBD2. This CDR3 spans 14 amino acids. CDR1 DFQATT and CDR2 SNEGSKA come from the germline V gene (reference sequence). The CDR3 loop reads CGATGTRDSHEQFL. The CDR3 coding sequence is TGCGGTGCCACCGGGACTAGGGATTCTCATGAGCAGTTCCTC.

The J gene is TRBJ2-2, the V gene TRBV20-1; D ambiguous. The CDR3 sequence is 15 residues long. The V gene lost 3 bases and the J gene lost 7 bases, with 18 bases spanning the gap. Germline-derived CDR1 and CDR2 are DFQATT and SNEGSKA (reference sequence). CDR3 DNA: TGCAGTGCTAGTCGTGACTCCTTGTCGATCGGGGAGCTGTTTTTT. Amino acids: CSASRDSLSIGELFF.